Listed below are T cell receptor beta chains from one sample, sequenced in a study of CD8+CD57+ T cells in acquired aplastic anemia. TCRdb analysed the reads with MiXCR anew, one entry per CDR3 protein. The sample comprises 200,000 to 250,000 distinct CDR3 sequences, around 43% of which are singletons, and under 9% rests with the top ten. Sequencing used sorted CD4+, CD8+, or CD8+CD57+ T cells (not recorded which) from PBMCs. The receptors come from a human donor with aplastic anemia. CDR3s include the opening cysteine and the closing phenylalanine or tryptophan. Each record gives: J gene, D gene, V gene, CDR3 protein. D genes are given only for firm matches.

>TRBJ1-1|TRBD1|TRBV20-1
CSARDRGLGSNTEAFF
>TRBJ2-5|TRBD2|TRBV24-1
CATSDFPGTTQETQYF
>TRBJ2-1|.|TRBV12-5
CASGLGTLSF
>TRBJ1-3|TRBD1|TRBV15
CAISRDEDGQGQYSGNTIYF
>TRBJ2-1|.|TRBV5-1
CASSLGPSNEQFF
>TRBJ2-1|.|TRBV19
CASNGLVALHNEQFF
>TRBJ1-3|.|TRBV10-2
CATSSGNTIYF
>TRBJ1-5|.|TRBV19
CASSIPDRPDQPQHF
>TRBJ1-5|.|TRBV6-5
CASSSSPYQPQHF
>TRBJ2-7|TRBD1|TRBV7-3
CASSSGTGLYEQYF
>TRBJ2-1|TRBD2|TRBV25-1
CASSANSAGGPAEQFF
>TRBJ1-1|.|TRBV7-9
CASRRDGGTEAFF
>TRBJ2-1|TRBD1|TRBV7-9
CASSSRTGGSYNEQFF
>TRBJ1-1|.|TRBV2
CATGPSEAFF
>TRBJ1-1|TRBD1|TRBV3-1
CASSQEIRDRGNLNTEAFF
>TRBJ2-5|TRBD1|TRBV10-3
CAISESGDSGRMTETQYF
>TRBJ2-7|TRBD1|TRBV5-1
CASSETGGDEQYF
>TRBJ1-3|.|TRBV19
CASSIGGSGNTIYF
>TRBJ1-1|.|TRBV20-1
CSASRVGTEAFF
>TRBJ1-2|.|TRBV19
CASSIAGMDYGYTF
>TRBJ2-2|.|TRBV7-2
CASSFGFPGELFF
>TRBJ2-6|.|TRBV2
CASSEFSGSGANVLTF
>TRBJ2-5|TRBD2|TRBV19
CASRTSGGHQETQYF
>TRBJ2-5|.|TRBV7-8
CASAGQQETQYF
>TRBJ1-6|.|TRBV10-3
CAITAGNNSPLPF
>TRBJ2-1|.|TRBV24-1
CATSDHSGVVGNEQFF
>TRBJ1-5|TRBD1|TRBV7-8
CASSLRQGLNQPQHF
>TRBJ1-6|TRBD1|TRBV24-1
CATIRQGLDSPLHF
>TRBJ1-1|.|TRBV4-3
CASSVGDGGDTEAFF
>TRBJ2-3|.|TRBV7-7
CASSLSGEADTRYF
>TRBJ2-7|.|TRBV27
CAIKEGNSTYEQYF
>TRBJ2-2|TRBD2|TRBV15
CATSSDAAGERPSTGELFF
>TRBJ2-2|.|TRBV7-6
CASSLVDGAVTGELFF
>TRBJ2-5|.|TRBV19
CASLHGHPNQETQYF
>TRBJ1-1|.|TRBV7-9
CASSRKREPTPNTEALF
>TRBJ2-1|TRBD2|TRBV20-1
CSARGTSGGSEQFF
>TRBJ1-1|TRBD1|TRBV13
CASSLGDRGNTEAFF
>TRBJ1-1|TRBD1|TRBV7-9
CASSLPTDRATEAFF
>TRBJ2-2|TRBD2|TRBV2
CASRELASGGELFF
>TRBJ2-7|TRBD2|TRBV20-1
CGARPLAGGISYEQYF
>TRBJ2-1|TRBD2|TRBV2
CASSRLALSYNEQFF
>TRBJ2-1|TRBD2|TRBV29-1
CSVGGGTYNGQFF
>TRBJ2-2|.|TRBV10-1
CARLKTDANTGELFF
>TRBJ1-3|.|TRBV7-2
CASRSTRNTIYF
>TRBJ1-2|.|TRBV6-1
CASSEALHSSYGYTF
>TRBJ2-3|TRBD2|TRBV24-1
CATSDKVAGGTDTQYF
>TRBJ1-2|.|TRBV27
CASKTGVYGYTF
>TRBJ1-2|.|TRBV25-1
CASSEFERGYTF
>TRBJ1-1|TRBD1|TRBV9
CASSGGDRANTEAFF